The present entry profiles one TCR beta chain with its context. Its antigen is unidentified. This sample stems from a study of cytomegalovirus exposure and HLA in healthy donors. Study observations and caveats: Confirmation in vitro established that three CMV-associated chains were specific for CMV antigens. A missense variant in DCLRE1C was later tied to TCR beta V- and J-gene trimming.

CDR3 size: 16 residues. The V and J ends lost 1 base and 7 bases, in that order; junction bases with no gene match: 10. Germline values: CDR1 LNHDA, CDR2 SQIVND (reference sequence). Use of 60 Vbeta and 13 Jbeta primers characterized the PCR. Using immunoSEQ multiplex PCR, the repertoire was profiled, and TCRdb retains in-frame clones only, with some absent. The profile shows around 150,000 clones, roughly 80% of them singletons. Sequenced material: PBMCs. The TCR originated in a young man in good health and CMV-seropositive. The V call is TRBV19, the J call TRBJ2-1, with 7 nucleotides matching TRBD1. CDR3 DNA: TGTGCCAGTAGTATAGGGACAGGTCCACTGGTTAATGAGCAGTTCTTC. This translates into CASSIGTGPLVNEQFF.